Sequencing of this TCR beta chain was carried out in a study of T cell repertoires in cytomegalovirus infection. Points from the study as a whole: Cumulated frequencies of public TCR beta families served to identify carriers of CMV plus the relevant HLA. CMV-specific TCR beta clonotypes restricted by HLA-C were the ones dominating the ex vivo response.

The sample holds many counts of this clonotype. No antigen is known for it. One entry per CDR3 protein results from TCRdb running MiXCR on the reads. The sample consists of around 800,000 distinct CDR3 sequences, about 30% of them appearing once. The CDR3 is made up of 15 amino acids. The ends were cut back, 5 bases at V and 1 base at J, with 9 bases in the middle. CDR1 and CDR2 (germline): SEHNR, FQNEAQ (reference sequence). The chain combines TRBV7-9 with TRBJ2-6; D gene unclear. This sequence originates from a human donor in good health (CMV status not recorded). Some clones in this sample may be carry-over from other donors' samples. The source material was cultured CD8+ T cells from PBMCs, sampled from culture after CMV antigen stimulation. Here the CDR3 reads CASSKDLSGANVLTF. CDR3 coding DNA: TGTGCCAGCAGCAAAGACCTTTCTGGGGCCAACGTCCTGACTTTC.